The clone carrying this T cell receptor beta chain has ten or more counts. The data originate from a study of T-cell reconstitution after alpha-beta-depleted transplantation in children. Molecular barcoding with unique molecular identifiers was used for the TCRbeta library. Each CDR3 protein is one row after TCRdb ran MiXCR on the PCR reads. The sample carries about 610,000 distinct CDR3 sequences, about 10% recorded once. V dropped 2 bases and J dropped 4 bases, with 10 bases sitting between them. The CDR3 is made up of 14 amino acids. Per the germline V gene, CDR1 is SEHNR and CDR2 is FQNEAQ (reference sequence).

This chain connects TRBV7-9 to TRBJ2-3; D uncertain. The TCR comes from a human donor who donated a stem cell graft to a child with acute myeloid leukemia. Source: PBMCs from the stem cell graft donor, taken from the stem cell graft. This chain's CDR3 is CASSLSMSADTQYF. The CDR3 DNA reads TGTGCCAGCAGCTTATCTATGTCTGCAGATACGCAGTATTTT.